The 28 T cell receptor beta chains presented below share a single source sample, sequenced in a study of T cells in Graves' hyperthyroidism and ophthalmopathy. Amplified TCR beta CDR3 regions derived from RNA transcripts. A first-round RT-PCR of the TCR CDR3 used the HTBI primer set. TCRdb itself ran the multiplex PCR reads through MiXCR, one entry per CDR3 protein. There are a few hundred thousand distinct CDR3 sequences in the sample; 16% occur only once, and approximately 3.5% lies in the top ten. The sequencing sample was made of blood. These receptors were taken from a woman aged 35 to 49 with Graves' ophthalmopathy.

The chain has TRBV5-1 and TRBJ1-1; the D gene is possibly TRBD1 (6 bases). CDR3 length: 15 residues. Trimming cost V 0 bases and J 5 bases, with 14 bases left between them. CDR1 and CDR2 (germline): SGHRS, YFSETQ. The CDR3 DNA reads as TGCGCCAGCAGCTTGGTCGGGGAGGGGGGAACTGAAGCTTTCTTT. As protein: CASSLVGEGGTEAFF.

This clonotype was observed a handful of times. Given a much more abundant clone one base away, this may be a read error. The chain combines TRBV6-1 with TRBJ1-1; D gene uncertain. Per the germline V gene, CDR1 is MNHNS and CDR2 is SASEGT. The germline V and J ends were trimmed by 6 bases and 3 bases, with 5 bases remaining between them. The CDR3 has 11 residues. The chain's CDR3 is CASRKYTEAFF. DNA of the CDR3: TGTGCCAGCAGGAAGTACACTGAAGCTTTCTTT.

This clonotype was seen more than once but under ten times. The chain has TRBV7-9 and TRBJ2-3, with a tentative D call TRBD2 (6 bases). The CDR3 totals 15 residues. V lost 5 bases, J lost 1 base, and 13 bases lay in between. Germline V gene data show CDR1 as SEHNR and CDR2 as FQNEAQ (reference sequence). CDR3 amino acids: CASSLLSSGTDTQYF. CDR3 bases: TGTGCCAGCAGCCTACTTTCTAGCGGCACAGATACGCAGTATTTT.

This clonotype is a singleton in its sample. CDR3 protein: CASRRIGRNYEQYF. CDR3 DNA sequence: TGTGCCAGCAGGCGAATAGGACGGAACTACGAGCAGTACTTC. This chain uses TRBV27 with TRBJ2-7; the D is unclear. V gave up 6 bases and J gave up 3 bases, with 15 bases separating them. The CDR3 sequence is 14 residues long. The germline V gene encodes CDR1 MNHEY and CDR2 SMNVEV (reference sequence).

The J gene is TRBJ2-3, the V gene TRBV7-9; TRBD2 matches at 14 bases. V gave up 4 bases and J gave up 0 bases; unmatched junction bases: 9. This CDR3 spans 19 amino acids. CDR1 is SEHNR and CDR2 is FQNEAQ in the germline V gene (reference sequence). This CDR3 reads CASSWMGTSGRQSTDTQYF. In DNA, the CDR3 is TGTGCCAGCAGCTGGATGGGGACTAGCGGGAGACAGAGCACAGATACGCAGTATTTT.

This chain joins TRBV29-1 and TRBJ1-2; tentative D call: TRBD1 (6 bases). The V gene's germline CDR1 is SQVTM and CDR2 ANQGSEA. The V gene lost 5 bases and the J gene lost 4 bases, with 11 bases spanning the gap. The CDR3 loop spans 12 amino acids. The CDR3 reads CSVQQGGYGYTF. In nucleotides, the CDR3 is TGCAGCGTTCAACAAGGGGGCTATGGCTACACCTTC. Complete variable domain (other parts from reference TRBV29-1 and TRBJ1-2): SAVISQKPSRDICQRGTSLTIQCQVDSQVTMMFWYRQQPGQSLTLIATANQGSEATYESGFVIDKFPISRPNLTFSTLTVSNMSPEDSSIYLCSVQQGGYGYTFGSGTRLTVV.

This clonotype has more than one count but fewer than ten. This chain connects TRBV7-9 to TRBJ2-7, with 8 bases that match TRBD1. The CDR3 covers 14 residues. V trimming: 5 bases; J trimming: 3 bases; junction bases outside the gene matches: 6. Germline CDR1 and CDR2: SEHNR and FQNEAQ (reference sequence). CDR3 in DNA: TGTGCCAGCAGCCACCGGGACAGGAACTACGAGCAGTACTTC. Encoded protein: CASSHRDRNYEQYF. The entire variable domain, with the rest obtained from reference TRBV7-9 and TRBJ2-7, is as follows: DTGVSQNPRHKITKRGQNVTFRCDPISEHNRLYWYRQTLGQGPEFLTYFQNEAQLEKSRLLSDRFSAERPKGSFSTLEIQRTEQGDSAMYLCASSHRDRNYEQYFGPGTRLTVT.

This clonotype was seen a single time. The chain uses TRBV6-6 and TRBJ2-5, with D possibly matching TRBD2 (6 bases). Germline CDR1 and CDR2: MNHNY and SVGAGI (reference sequence). V was clipped by 0 bases and J by 5 bases, with 10 bases between them. This CDR3 region has 14 residues. In DNA form, the CDR3 reads TGTGCCAGCAGTTACTCGGCGGGGTCGGAGACCCAGTACTTC. Protein sequence: CASSYSAGSETQYF.

With regard to this clonotype: Given a much more abundant clone one base away, this may be a read error. The rearrangement uses TRBV28 and TRBJ2-7; 9 bases align to TRBD1. The length of the CDR3 is 15 residues. From germline, CDR1 is MDHEN and CDR2 SYDVKM. CDR3 in DNA: TGTGCCAGCAGCGAACAGGGGGCGGCGGCCTACGGGCAGTACTTC. This gives the protein CASSEQGAAAYGQYF.

This clonotype was recorded many times. The CDR3 nucleotides are TGCGCCAGCAGCCAAGTGCTAGCAGCTGCCTACGAGCAGTACTTC. This gives the protein CASSQVLAAAYEQYF. J is TRBJ2-7 and V is TRBV4-1; D perhaps matches TRBD2 (5 bases). Trimming took off 1 base at V and 2 bases at J, with 12 bases between the two ends. Germline CDR1 reads MGHRA; CDR2 reads YSYEKL. CDR3 length: 15 amino acids.

This clonotype was seen repeatedly, ten times or more. The V gene is TRBV3-1, the J gene TRBJ1-6; TRBD1 aligns across 8 bases. Germline V gives CDR1 LGHDT, CDR2 YNNKEL (reference sequence). With 2 bases clipped from V and 7 bases from J, the junction kept 4 bases outside the gene matches. The length of the CDR3 is 15 residues. CDR3 sequence: CASSQRTGWNSPLHF. CDR3 sequence (DNA): TGTGCCAGCAGCCAAAGGACAGGGTGGAATTCACCCCTCCACTTT. Based on the CDR3 plus reference TRBV3-1 and TRBJ1-6, the full variable domain is DTAVSQTPKYLVTQMGNDKSIKCEQNLGHDTMYWYKQDSKKFLKIMFSYNNKELIINETVPNRFSPKSPDKAHLNLHINSLELGDSAVYFCASSQRTGWNSPLHFGNGTRLTVT.

The table lists this clonotype with a count of one. Relative to the germline gene, one junction end is altered; a read error may explain this. The chain is built from TRBV6-6 and TRBJ1-5; D unresolved. Germline V gene lookup returns CDR1 MNHNY and CDR2 SVGAGI (reference sequence). This CDR3 has 16 amino acids. In DNA, the CDR3 is TGTGCCGGCAGTTACTCGAGGGCGAAAGAGAATCAGCCCCAGCATTTT. This gives the protein CAGSYSRAKENQPQHF.

This clonotype was counted many times. The V gene is TRBV20-1, the J gene TRBJ2-1; 7 bases map to TRBD2. V gave up 1 base and J gave up 6 bases; unmatched junction bases: 9. The CDR3 contains 15 residues. Germline V lookup: CDR1 DFQATT, CDR2 SNEGSKA (reference sequence). The CDR3 DNA sequence: TGCAGTGCTAGAGCTGGGGTAGCGGGCCCCAATGAGCAGTTCTTC. This gives the protein CSARAGVAGPNEQFF.

This clonotype was observed a handful of times. The J gene is TRBJ2-7, the V gene TRBV29-1; tentative D call: TRBD1 (6 bases). The CDR3 has 12 residues. In germline, CDR1 is SQVTM, CDR2 ANQGSEA. Trimming took off 5 bases at V and 2 bases at J, with 10 bases between the two ends. CDR3 loop: CSVYGQTYEQYF. The CDR3 nucleotides read TGCAGCGTTTATGGACAGACCTACGAGCAGTACTTC.

This clonotype was counted a few times. This chain connects TRBV24-1 to TRBJ1-1; a possible D gene is TRBD1 (6 bases). Trimming left V 4 bases short and J 11 bases short, with 19 bases between. The CDR3 is 14 amino acids. Germline V gene lookup returns CDR1 KGHDR and CDR2 SFDVKD. DNA of the CDR3: TGTGCCACCAGTGACCACAACAGGGAATTAGGCGCTTTCTTT. Translated, it gives CATSDHNRELGAFF.

This clonotype turned up a few times. The CDR3 DNA follows: TGCAGCGTCCACCCTCGACAGGGTGGTACGCAGTATTTT. It encodes CSVHPRQGGTQYF. The chain combines TRBV29-1 with TRBJ2-3; 7 nucleotides agree with TRBD1. Germline CDR1 and CDR2: SQVTM and ANQGSEA. Trimming took 6 bases from V and 8 from J; bases not matched to a gene: 11. This CDR3 comprises 13 residues.

The chain combines TRBV12-3 or TRBV12-4 with TRBJ1-1; the D is unclear. The CDR3 runs to 13 residues. V lost 4 bases to trimming and J lost 3 bases, with 9 bases between them. The CDR3 region is CASSYGMDTEAFF. For the CDR3, the DNA is TGTGCCAGCAGTTACGGGATGGACACTGAAGCTTTCTTT.

This clonotype was found a few times. The chain joins TRBV28 to TRBJ2-3, with TRBD2 matching over 12 bases. The ends lost 4 bases at V and 14 bases at J; junction bases unmatched: 16. Looked up from germline, CDR1 is MDHEN and CDR2 is SYDVKM. CDR3 size: 16 residues. The CDR3 loop is CASSSPTSGRGSPRYF. CDR3 nucleotide sequence: TGTGCCAGCAGTTCCCCGACTAGCGGGAGAGGCTCCCCACGGTATTTT.

The V call is TRBV2, the J call TRBJ1-5, with unresolved D. Trimming stripped 1 base from V and 7 bases from J, with 8 bases between. This CDR3 has 13 amino acids. Germline V gene data show CDR1 as SNHLY and CDR2 as FYNNEI. CDR3 DNA sequence: TGTGCCAGCAGTGAAGAGGTCAGCCAGCCCCAGCATTTT. Translating gives CASSEEVSQPQHF.

This clonotype was picked up many times. The J gene is TRBJ1-3, the V gene TRBV3-1; no reliable D call. The germline V gene encodes CDR1 LGHDT and CDR2 YNNKEL (reference sequence). The CDR3 loop spans 16 amino acids. The ends were cut back, 5 bases at V and 2 bases at J, with 16 bases in the middle. The CDR3: CASSEGQLVPGNTIYF. The CDR3 nucleotides read TGTGCCAGCAGCGAAGGCCAGCTAGTCCCTGGAAACACCATATATTTT.

This clonotype was picked up a small number of times. The V and J genes are TRBV12-3 or TRBV12-4 and TRBJ2-1, with D tentatively TRBD2 (6 bases). This CDR3 has 15 residues. V was cut by 6 bases and J by 0 bases, with 12 bases left in between. CDR3 DNA sequence: TGTGCCAGCAGCCCCCGGAGGGGCTCCTACAATGAGCAGTTCTTC. Translated, it gives CASSPRRGSYNEQFF.

In its sample, this clonotype was seen a few times. The chain uses TRBV5-1 and TRBJ2-1, with D hard to call. CDR1 SGHRS and CDR2 YFSETQ come from the germline V gene. Trimming removed 2 bases at V and 10 bases at J, with 10 bases between. The CDR3 is made up of 12 amino acids. The CDR3 is CASSFPVGEQFF. The DNA for the CDR3 is TGCGCCAGCAGCTTTCCAGTTGGCGAGCAGTTCTTC.

V is TRBV19 and J is TRBJ1-2; D not resolved. Looked up from germline, CDR1 is LNHDA and CDR2 is SQIVND (reference sequence). Trimming removed 3 bases at V and 4 bases at J, with 15 bases between. The CDR3 length is 15 residues. The CDR3 DNA reads as TGTGCCAGTAGTATCGAACCTGGTTTGGGCTATGGCTACACCTTC. Its protein product is CASSIEPGLGYGYTF.

This clonotype was detected ten times or more. The CDR3 region has the DNA TGTGCCAGCAGCTTAGGACAGGGTCTACACGAGCAGTACTTC. Protein: CASSLGQGLHEQYF. The rearrangement joins TRBV11-2 to TRBJ2-7; 7 bases map to TRBD1. V lost 1 base and J lost 5; bases outside the gene matches: 5. Germline V gives CDR1 SGHAT, CDR2 FQNNGV. The CDR3 has 14 amino acids.

This clonotype was recorded many times. The genes are TRBV2 and TRBJ1-1; D ambiguous. The CDR3 totals 15 residues. Per the germline V gene, CDR1 is SNHLY and CDR2 is FYNNEI. The V gene lost 6 bases and the J gene lost 0 bases, with 14 bases spanning the gap. The chain's CDR3 is CASRDTPGMNTEAFF. CDR3 DNA sequence: TGTGCCAGCAGAGACACCCCGGGCATGAACACTGAAGCTTTCTTT.

This clonotype was detected ten times or more. The chain links TRBV11-2 to TRBJ1-6; 8 bases align to TRBD1. The CDR3 is made up of 14 amino acids. The trim removed 5 bases at V and 10 bases at J, leaving 7 bases unmatched. CDR1 SGHAT and CDR2 FQNNGV come from the germline V gene. As DNA, the CDR3 is TGTGCCAGCAGCGCGAGACAGGGGAGGTCACCCCTCCACTTT. It yields the protein CASSARQGRSPLHF.

This clonotype has at least ten counts. This chain links TRBV5-1 with TRBJ1-2; 7 bases are shared with TRBD1. The ends lost 4 bases at V and 5 bases at J; junction bases unmatched: 11. Per germline, CDR1 SGHRS and CDR2 YFSETQ. The CDR3 sequence is 15 residues long. In DNA, the CDR3 is TGCGCCAGCAGCGAGTCACAGGGGTCCCCTTATGGCTACACCTTC. This translates into CASSESQGSPYGYTF.

This clonotype has more than one count but fewer than ten. The chain combines TRBV14 with TRBJ2-4; possible D gene TRBD2, 6 bases. Trimming took 4 bases from V and 10 from J, leaving 11 bases between them. This CDR3 region has 12 residues. Germline V gene data show CDR1 as SGHDN and CDR2 as FVKESK. The CDR3 nucleotides are TGTGCCAGCAGCCGAATCGGGACTATTCAGTACTTC. It is translated as CASSRIGTIQYF.